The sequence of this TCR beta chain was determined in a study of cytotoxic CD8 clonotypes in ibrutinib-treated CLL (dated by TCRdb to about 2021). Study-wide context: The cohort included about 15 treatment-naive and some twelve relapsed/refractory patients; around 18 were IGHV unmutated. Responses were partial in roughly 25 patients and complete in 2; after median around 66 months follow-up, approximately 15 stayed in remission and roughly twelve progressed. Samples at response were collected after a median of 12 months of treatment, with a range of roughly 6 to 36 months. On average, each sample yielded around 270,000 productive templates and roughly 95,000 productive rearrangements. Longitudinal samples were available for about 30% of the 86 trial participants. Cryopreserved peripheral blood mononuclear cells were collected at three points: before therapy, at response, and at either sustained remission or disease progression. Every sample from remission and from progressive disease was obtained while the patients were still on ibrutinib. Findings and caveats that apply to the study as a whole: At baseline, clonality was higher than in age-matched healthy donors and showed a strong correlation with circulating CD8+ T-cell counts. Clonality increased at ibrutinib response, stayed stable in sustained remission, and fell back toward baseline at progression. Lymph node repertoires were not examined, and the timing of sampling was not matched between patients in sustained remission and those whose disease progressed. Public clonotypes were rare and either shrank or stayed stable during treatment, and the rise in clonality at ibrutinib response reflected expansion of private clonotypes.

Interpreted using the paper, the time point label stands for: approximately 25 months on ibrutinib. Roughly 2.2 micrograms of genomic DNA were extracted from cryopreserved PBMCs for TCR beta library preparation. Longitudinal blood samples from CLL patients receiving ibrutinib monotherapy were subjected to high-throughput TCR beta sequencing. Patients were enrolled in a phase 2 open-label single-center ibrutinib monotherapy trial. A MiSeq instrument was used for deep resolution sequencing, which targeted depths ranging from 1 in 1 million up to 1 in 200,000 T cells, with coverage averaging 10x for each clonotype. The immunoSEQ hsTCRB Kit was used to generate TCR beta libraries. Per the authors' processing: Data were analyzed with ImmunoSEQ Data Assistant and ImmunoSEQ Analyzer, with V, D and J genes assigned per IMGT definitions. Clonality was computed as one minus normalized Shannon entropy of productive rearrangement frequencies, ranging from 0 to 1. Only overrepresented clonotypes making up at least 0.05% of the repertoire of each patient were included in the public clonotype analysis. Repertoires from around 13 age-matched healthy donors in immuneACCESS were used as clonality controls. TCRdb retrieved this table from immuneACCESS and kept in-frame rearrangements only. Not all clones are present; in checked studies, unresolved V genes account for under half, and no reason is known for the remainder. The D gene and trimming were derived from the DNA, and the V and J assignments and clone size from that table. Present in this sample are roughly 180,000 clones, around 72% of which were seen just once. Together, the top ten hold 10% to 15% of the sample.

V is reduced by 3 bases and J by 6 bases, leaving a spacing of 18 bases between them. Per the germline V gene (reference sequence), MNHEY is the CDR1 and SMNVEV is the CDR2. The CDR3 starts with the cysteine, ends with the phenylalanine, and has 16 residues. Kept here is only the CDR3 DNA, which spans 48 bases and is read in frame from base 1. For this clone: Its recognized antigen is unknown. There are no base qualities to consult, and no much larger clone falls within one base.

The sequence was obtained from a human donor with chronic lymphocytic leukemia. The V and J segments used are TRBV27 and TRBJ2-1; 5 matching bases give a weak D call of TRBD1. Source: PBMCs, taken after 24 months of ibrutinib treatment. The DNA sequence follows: TGTGCCAGCAGTTTTAGGCCGTTGGGGCTAGTCAATGAGCAGTTCTTC. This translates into CASSFRPLGLVNEQFF.